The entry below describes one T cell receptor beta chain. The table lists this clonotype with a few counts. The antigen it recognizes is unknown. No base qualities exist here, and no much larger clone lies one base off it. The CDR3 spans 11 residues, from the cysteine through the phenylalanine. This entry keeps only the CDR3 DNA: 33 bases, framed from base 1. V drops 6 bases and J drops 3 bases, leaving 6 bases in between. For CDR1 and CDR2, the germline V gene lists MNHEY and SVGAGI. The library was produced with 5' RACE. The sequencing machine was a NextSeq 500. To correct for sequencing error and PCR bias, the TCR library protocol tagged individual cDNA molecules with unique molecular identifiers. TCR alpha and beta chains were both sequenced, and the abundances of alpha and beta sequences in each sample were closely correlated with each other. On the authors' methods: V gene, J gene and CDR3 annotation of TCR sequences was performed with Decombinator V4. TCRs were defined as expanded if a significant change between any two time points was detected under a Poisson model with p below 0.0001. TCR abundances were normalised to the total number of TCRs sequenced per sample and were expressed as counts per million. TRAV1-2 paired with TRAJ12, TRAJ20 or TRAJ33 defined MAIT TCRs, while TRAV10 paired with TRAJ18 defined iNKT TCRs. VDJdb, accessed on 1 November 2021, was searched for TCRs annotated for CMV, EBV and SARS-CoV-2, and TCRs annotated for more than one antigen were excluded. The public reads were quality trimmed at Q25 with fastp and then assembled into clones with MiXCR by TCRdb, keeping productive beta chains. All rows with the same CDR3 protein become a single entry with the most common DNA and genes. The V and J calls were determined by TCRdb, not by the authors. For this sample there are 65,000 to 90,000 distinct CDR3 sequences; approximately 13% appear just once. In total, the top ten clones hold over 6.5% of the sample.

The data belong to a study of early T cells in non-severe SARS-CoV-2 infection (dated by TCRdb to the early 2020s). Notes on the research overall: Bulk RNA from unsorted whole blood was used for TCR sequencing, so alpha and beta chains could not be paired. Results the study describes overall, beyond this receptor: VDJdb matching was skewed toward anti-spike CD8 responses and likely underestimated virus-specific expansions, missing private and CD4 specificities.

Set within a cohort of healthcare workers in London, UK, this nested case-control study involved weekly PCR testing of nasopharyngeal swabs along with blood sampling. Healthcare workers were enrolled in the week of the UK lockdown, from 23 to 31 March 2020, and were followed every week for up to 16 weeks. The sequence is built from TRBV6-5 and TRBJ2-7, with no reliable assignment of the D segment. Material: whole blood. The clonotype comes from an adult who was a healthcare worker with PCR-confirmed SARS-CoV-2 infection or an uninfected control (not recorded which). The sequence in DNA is TGTGCCAGCAGACTTCTCTACGAGCAGTACTTC. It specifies CASRLLYEQYF.